This TCR beta chain was retrieved from a study of shared clonotypes between healthy human individuals (dated by TCRdb to 2018 to 2020). Background for the entire study: The cohort comprised a couple of women and a few men aged 18 to 49 years. Blood TCR repertoires of roughly 5 healthy adults were deeply sequenced to estimate repertoire size and the extent of clonotype sharing between individuals. Per donor, leukapheresis produced somewhere between about 0.8 and 9 billion PBMCs. For each donor, CD4 naive and CD4 memory were each run on three plates, CD8 naive on two plates, and CD8 memory on one plate. Libraries were prepared and TCR repertoires were sequenced by different laboratories using diverse techniques, in order to increase sequencing depth and limit assay-specific biases.

Donors were healthy HIV-negative adults with no recently reported acute infections or vaccinations. Every donor was a Caucasian adult residing in Nashville, Tennessee, USA. CD4+ T cells were enriched through magnetic negative selection, after which naive cells were positively selected on CD45RA and the remaining negative fraction served as the memory subset. Blood was obtained by leukapheresis, after which PBMCs were separated by Ficoll-Histopaque density gradient centrifugation and cryopreserved in liquid nitrogen vapor phase. Analytical flow cytometry was used to check the purity and quantity of every magnetically sorted T cell population. Genomic DNA was isolated from every sorted fraction and measured by UV absorbance on a Nanodrop 2000c. What the authors observed across the whole study: Because the study included a small number of donors, the genetic and exposure-history diversity represented was limited. Higher generation probabilities were observed for clonotypes shared by all four sorted-subset donors than for non-shared clonotypes. Across several donors, about 4.5% of naive CD4, 3% to 3.5% of naive CD8, about 2.3% of memory CD4, and under 0.45% of memory CD8 clonotypes were shared. Larger estimated clonotype richness was generally found for naive subsets than for memory subsets. Sampling was limited to blood, and TCR repertoires in tissue likely differ from TCR repertoires in blood. Based on pairwise subsampling, the degree of clonotype sharing among donors was expected to be affected by sequencing depth. Incomplete sequencing was indicated by rarefaction of sorted-subset datasets, despite the large sequencing depth.

Using the deep immunoSEQ assay, multiplex PCR amplified TCR CDR3 regions from genomic DNA. For each cell subset, the extracted genomic DNA was distributed evenly across all wells of several immunoSEQ 96-well plates, and each plate served as one replicate. Each replicate PCR for sorted subsets received about 210 ng genomic DNA, equal to about 30,000 T cell genomes. Purified libraries were quantified with a Qubit 3.0 fluorometer, sized on a Bioanalyzer 2100, and re-quantified with the KAPA Library Quantification kit. Each immunoSEQ 96-well plate was sequenced on its own single-read 150-cycle Illumina NextSeq 550 flow cell. Processing in the source paper ran as follows. Because only junctional sequences without quality scores were contained in the immunoSEQ output, filtering matching that applied to full-length reads could not be performed. To assign V/J genes and CDR3, sequences were annotated using PyIR, a Python wrapper for IgBLAST v1.9, with IMGT germline references. Any read was removed if the V/J assignment was weak (E-value above 1e-6), the CDR3 was missing, or the read contained stop codons, out-of-frame junctions, or ambiguous translated residues. A V3J clonotype was defined by an identical inferred V gene, J gene, and CDR3 amino acid sequence. To compute the percentage overlap between repertoires, the number of shared unique clonotypes was divided by the size of the smaller repertoire. RTK rarefaction, the Chao1 estimator, and Recon v2.1 estimates of unobserved clonotypes were used to assess repertoire richness. OLGA was used to compute generation probabilities for all TCRbeta clonotypes that the gDNA method yielded from a handful of donors. TCRdb took over this immuneACCESS table, retaining in-frame rearrangements with V and J assigned. Such tables are incomplete; in checked studies, under half of the missing clones stem from an unresolved V gene, and the remainder is unexplained. The DNA was the basis for D and trimming; V, J and clone size are from that table. The sample contains just over 2,000,000 clones, 85% to 95% of them found a single time. Together, the top ten hold 0.13% of the sample.

The CDR3 covers 20 residues, taking in both the cysteine and the phenylalanine. Just the 60-base CDR3 DNA is kept, in frame starting at base 1. Reading the germline V gene gives CDR1 SNHLY and CDR2 FYNNEI. V trim: 1 base; J trim: 1 base; unmatched bases: 9. As for this clone: Its recognized antigen is unknown. No much larger clone exists at a distance of one base, and base qualities are not known.

The sequenced sample was naive CD4+ T cells sorted from blood. What this sample's cell subset or site label stands for: CD45RA+ positively selected. Here the chain combines TRBV2 and TRBJ2-6; 11 nucleotides in the junction match TRBD1. The sequence derives from a man aged 18 to 30 in good health. CDR3 protein: CASSEVRWTGGSSGANVLTF. The nucleotide sequence is TGTGCCAGCAGTGAAGTGCGGTGGACAGGGGGCAGTTCTGGGGCCAACGTCCTGACTTTC.